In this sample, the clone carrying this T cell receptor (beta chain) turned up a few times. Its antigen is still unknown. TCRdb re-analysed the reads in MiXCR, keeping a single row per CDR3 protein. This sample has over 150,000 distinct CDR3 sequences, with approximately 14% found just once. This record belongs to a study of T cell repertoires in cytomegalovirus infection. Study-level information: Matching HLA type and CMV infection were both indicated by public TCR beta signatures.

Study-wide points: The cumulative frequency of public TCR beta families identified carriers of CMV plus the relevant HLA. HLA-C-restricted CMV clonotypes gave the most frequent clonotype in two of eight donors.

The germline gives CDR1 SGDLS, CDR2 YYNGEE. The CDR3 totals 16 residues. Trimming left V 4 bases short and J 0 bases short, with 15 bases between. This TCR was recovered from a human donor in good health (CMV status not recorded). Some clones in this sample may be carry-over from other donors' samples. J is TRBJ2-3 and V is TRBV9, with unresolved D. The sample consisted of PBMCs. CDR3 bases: TGTGCCAGCAGCTCCCTGACACCGCAGAGCACAGATACGCAGTATTTT. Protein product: CASSSLTPQSTDTQYF.